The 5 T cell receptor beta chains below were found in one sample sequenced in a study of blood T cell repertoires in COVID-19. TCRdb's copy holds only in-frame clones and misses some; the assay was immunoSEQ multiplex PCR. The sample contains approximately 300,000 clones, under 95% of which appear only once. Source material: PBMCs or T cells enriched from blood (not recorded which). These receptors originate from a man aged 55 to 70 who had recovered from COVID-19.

CDR3 in DNA: TGTGCCACCAGCTCGGGACAGGGGGAATACGAGCAGTACTTC. Its translation: CATSSGQGEYEQYF. This chain links TRBV15 with TRBJ2-7; 11 bases align to TRBD1. The germline V gene encodes CDR1 LNHNV and CDR2 YYDKDF (reference sequence). V gave up 5 bases and J gave up 4 bases; unmatched junction bases: 4. The CDR3 spans 14 residues. The whole variable domain, remainder taken from reference TRBV15 and TRBJ2-7, is DAMVIQNPRYQVTQFGKPVTLSCSQTLNHNVMYWYQQKSSQAPKLLFHYYDKDFNNEADTPDNFQSRRPNTSFCFLDIRSPGLGDTAMYLCATSSGQGEYEQYFGPGTRLTVT.

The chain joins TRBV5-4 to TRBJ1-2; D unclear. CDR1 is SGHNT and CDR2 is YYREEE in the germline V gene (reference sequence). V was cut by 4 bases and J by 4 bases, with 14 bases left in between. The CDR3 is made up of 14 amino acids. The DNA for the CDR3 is TGTGCCAGCAGCAGCCTTATAGGAGCCTATGGCTACACCTTC. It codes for CASSSLIGAYGYTF.

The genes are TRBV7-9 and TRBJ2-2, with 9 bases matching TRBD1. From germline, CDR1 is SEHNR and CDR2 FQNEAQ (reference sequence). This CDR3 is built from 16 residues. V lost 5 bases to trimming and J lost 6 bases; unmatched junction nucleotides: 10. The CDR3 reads CASSPGTGSISGELFF. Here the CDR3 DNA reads TGTGCCAGCAGCCCCGGGACAGGGTCAATATCCGGGGAGCTGTTTTTT.

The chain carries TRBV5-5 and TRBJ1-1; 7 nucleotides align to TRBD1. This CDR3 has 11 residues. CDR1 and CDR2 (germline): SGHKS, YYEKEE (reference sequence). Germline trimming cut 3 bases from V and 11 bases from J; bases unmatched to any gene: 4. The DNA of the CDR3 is TGTGCCAGCAGCTGGGGACAGTGGGCTTTCTTT. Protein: CASSWGQWAFF.

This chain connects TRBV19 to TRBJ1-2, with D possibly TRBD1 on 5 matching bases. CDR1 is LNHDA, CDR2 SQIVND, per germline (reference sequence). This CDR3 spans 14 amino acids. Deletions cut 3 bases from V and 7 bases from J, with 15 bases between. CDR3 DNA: TGTGCCAGTAGTATTGTTGGATCGGGGGGTGGCTACACCTTC. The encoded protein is CASSIVGSGGGYTF.